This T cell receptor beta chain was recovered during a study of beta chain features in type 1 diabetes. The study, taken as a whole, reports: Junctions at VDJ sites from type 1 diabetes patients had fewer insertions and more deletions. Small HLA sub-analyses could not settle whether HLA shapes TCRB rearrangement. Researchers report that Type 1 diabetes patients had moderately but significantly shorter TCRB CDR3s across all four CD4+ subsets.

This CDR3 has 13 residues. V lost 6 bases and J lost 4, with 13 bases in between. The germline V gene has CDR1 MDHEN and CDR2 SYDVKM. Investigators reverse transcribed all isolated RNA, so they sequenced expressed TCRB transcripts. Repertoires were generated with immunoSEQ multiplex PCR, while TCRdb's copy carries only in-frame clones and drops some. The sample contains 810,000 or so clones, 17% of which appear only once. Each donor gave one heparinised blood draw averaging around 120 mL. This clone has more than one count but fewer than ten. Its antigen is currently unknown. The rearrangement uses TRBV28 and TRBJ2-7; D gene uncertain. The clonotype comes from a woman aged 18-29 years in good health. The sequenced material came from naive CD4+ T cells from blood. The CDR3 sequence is CASRPPLGYEQYF. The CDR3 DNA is TGTGCCAGCAGGCCCCCTCTTGGGTACGAGCAGTACTTC.